The next 6 T cell receptor beta chains were all read from a single sample in a study of cytomegalovirus exposure and HLA in healthy donors (dated by TCRdb to about 2017). Library creation used the immunoSEQ multiplex PCR assay. A mixture of 60 forward primers for TCR Vbeta segments and 13 reverse primers for TCR Jbeta segments was used in the multiplex PCR. TCRdb limited this immuneACCESS table to in-frame rearrangements with V and J called. A share of clones is missing; checked studies link under half to unresolved V genes, and the rest is unexplained. For this sample the table gives about 160,000 clones, of which approximately 85% were detected only once. The top ten clonotypes cover 2% to 2.5% of the sample. The sequencing input was PBMCs. The origin of the receptors is a man aged 18 to 30 in good health and CMV-seropositive.

V usage is TRBV7-9 and J usage is TRBJ2-5; possible D gene TRBD1, 5 bases. V lost 2 bases and J lost 3, with 16 bases in between. The CDR3 contains 16 residues. Germline lookup yields CDR1 SEHNR and CDR2 FQNEAQ (reference sequence). As DNA, the CDR3 is TGTGCCAGCAGCTTACGTTCTCGGACACGCGAAGAGACCCAGTACTTC. Translation gives CASSLRSRTREETQYF.

The genes are TRBV5-1 and TRBJ2-7, with 15 bases fitting TRBD2. Germline values: CDR1 SGHRS, CDR2 YFSETQ. CDR3 length: 17 amino acids. V shed 4 bases and J 2 bases; nucleotides not matched to a gene: 7. The CDR3 DNA reads TGCGCCAGCAGCACCGGACTAGCGGGGGGGGCGGCCTACGAGCAGTACTTC. Protein: CASSTGLAGGAAYEQYF.

This rearrangement joins TRBV27 to TRBJ1-1, with D possibly TRBD1 on 6 matching bases. There are 13 residues in the CDR3. The ends were cut back, 6 bases at V and 6 bases at J, with 14 bases in the middle. Germline CDR1 MNHEY, CDR2 SMNVEV (reference sequence). The CDR3 is CASSYTGYAEAFF. DNA of the CDR3: TGTGCCAGCAGCTATACAGGGTATGCTGAAGCTTTCTTT.

The chain carries TRBV4-1 and TRBJ1-5; D not resolved. V shed 2 bases and J shed 5 bases, with 10 bases lying between them. The CDR3 loop spans 14 amino acids. Germline V CDR1 and CDR2: MGHRA, YSYEKL. In DNA form, the CDR3 reads TGCGCCAGCAGCCAATTTTCGCCGGATCAGCCCCAGCATTTT. Translating gives CASSQFSPDQPQHF.

The chain joins TRBV23-1 to TRBJ1-3; D gene unclear. TRBV23-1 has ORF status, its function being uncertain. Between the trimmed V and J ends, which lost 5 bases and 0 bases, there was a span of 14 bases. CDR3 size: 16 residues. The CDR3 is CASSFPEDLSGNTIYF. For the CDR3, the DNA is TGCGCCAGCAGTTTCCCGGAGGACCTCTCTGGAAACACCATATATTTT.

This chain links TRBV5-1 with TRBJ1-1; no firm D call. Germline CDR1 reads SGHRS; CDR2 reads YFSETQ. Trimming removed 4 bases from V and 4 bases from J, with 14 bases in between. This CDR3 comprises 14 residues. The CDR3 reads CASSLTFNPTEAFF. The CDR3 DNA follows: TGCGCCAGCAGCCTGACATTTAACCCCACTGAAGCTTTCTTT.